The clone carrying this T cell receptor (beta chain) was counted a few times. No antigen is known for it. These data come from a study of identical twins. Healthy Caucasian individuals made up all the donors. MiXCR was run by TCRdb on the 5' RACE reads, yielding one entry per CDR3 protein. The table has about 660,000 distinct CDR3 sequences, 8.6% seen once; the top ten hold roughly 0.97%. V gave up 4 bases and J gave up 7 bases; unmatched junction bases: 8. From germline, CDR1 is SGHNT and CDR2 YENEEA. This CDR3 has 15 residues. Whole-study results and caveats: Fewer insertions marked abundant cord blood beta clonotypes; young adult naive trended weakly, memory not at all. The models systematically underestimated how much out-of-frame TCR alpha was shared in monozygotic twins.

This sample also appeared in a second study, on yellow fever vaccine responses in identical twins.

The sample taken for sequencing was PBMCs. The chain has TRBV11-3 and TRBJ2-1; TRBD1 agrees at 9 bases. The receptor was isolated from a woman aged 18-29 years in good health. DNA for the CDR3: TGTGCCAGCAGCTCCCGGGACAGGGTTTCAAATGAGCAGTTCTTC. It codes for CASSSRDRVSNEQFF. Complete variable domain (other parts from reference TRBV11-3 and TRBJ2-1): EAGVVQSPRYKIIEKKQPVAFWCNPISGHNTLYWYLQNLGQGPELLIRYENEEAVDDSQLPKDRFSAERLKGVDSTLKIQPAELGDSAVYLCASSSRDRVSNEQFFGPGTRLTVL.